This T cell receptor (beta chain) came from a study of shared clonotypes between healthy human individuals. Method: immunoSEQ multiplex PCR; TCRdb's copy keeps in-frame clones and lacks some. The table has approximately 1,000,000 clones, 77% seen once. The germline V gene encodes CDR1 LNHDA and CDR2 SQIVND (reference sequence). CDR3 length: 14 amino acids. Trimming left V 3 bases short and J 1 base short, with 9 bases between. The source is a man younger than 35 in good health. Some clones in this sample may be carry-over from other donors' samples. The rearrangement uses TRBV19 and TRBJ1-2; a weak D match, TRBD1 (5 bases). Source material: memory CD4+ T cells from PBMCs. Described subset: CD45RA-negative fraction. CDR3 loop: CASSMRGGNYGYTF. CDR3 in DNA: TGTGCCAGTAGTATGAGGGGAGGTAACTATGGCTACACCTTC.